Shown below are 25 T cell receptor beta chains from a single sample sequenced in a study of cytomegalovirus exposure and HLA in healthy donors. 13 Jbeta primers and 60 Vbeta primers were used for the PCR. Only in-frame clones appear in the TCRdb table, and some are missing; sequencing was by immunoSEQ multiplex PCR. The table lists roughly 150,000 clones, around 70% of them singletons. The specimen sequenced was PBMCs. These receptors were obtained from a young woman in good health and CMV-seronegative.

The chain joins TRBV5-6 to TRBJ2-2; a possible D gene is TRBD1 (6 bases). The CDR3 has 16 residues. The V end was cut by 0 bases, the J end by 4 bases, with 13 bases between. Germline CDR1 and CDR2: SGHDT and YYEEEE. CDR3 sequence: CASSLADRYSTGELFF. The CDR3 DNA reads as TGTGCCAGCAGCTTGGCGGACAGATATTCCACCGGGGAGCTGTTTTTT.

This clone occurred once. CDR3 region: CASWGPGAGANVLTF. CDR3 DNA: TGTGCCAGTTGGGGCCCAGGTGCTGGGGCCAACGTCCTGACTTTC. V is TRBV28 and J is TRBJ2-6; D is possibly TRBD1 (5 bases). The CDR3 sequence is 15 residues long. Trimming left V 9 bases short and J 2 bases short, with 14 bases between. Germline V lookup: CDR1 MDHEN, CDR2 SYDVKM.

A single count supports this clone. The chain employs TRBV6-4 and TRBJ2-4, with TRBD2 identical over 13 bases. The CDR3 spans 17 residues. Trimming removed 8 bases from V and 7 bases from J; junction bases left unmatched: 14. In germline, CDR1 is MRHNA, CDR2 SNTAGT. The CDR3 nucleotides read TGTGCCAGCCACGGACTAGCGGGGGCAAGGTCAAAGAACATTCAGTACTTC. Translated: CASHGLAGARSKNIQYF.

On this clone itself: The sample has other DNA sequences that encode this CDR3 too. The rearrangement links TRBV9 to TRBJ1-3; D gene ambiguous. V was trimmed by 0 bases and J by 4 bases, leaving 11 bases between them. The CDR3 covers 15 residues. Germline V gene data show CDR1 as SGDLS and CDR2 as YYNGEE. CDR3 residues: CASSVGGEGGNTIYF. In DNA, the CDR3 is TGTGCCAGCAGCGTAGGAGGAGAGGGAGGAAACACCATATATTTT.

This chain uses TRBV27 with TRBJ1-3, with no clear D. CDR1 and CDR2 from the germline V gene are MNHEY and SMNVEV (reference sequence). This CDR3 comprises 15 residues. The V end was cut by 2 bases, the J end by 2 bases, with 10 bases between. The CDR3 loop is CASSLNGLTGNTIYF. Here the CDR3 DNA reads TGTGCCAGCAGTTTAAACGGACTAACTGGAAACACCATATATTTT.

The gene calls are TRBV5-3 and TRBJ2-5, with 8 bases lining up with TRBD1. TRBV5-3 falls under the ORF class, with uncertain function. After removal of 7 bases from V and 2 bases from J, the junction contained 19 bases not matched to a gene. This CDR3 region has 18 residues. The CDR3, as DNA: TGTGCCAGATCATCTGCCAACTACACCGGGACAGGACAAGAGACCCAGTACTTC. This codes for CARSSANYTGTGQETQYF.

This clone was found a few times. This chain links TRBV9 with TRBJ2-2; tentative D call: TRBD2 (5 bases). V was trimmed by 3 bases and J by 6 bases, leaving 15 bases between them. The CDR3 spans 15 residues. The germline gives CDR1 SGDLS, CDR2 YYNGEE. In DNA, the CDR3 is TGTGCCAGCAGCGGAGGGAGAGGGCGGGCCGGGGAGCTGTTTTTT. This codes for CASSGGRGRAGELFF.

The chain's CDR3 is CASSPLGLSSGNTIYF. The DNA for the CDR3 is TGTGCCAGCAGCCCGCTTGGACTCAGCTCTGGAAACACCATATATTTT. The V call is TRBV5-5, the J call TRBJ1-3; D not resolved. Per the germline V gene, CDR1 is SGHKS and CDR2 is YYEKEE (reference sequence). This CDR3 contains 16 residues. The ends were cut back, 4 bases at V and 0 bases at J, with 14 bases in the middle. The full variable domain, with the rest looked up from reference TRBV5-5 and TRBJ1-3, is DAGVTQSPTHLIKTRGQQVTLRCSPISGHKSVSWYQQVLGQGPQFIFQYYEKEERGRGNFPDRFSARQFPNYSSELNVNALLLGDSALYLCASSPLGLSSGNTIYFGEGSWLTVV.

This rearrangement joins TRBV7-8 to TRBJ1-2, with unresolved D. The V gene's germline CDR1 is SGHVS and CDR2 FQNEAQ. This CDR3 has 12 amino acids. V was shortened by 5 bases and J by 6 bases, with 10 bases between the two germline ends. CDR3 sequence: CASSPPKNGYTF. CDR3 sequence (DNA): TGTGCCAGCAGCCCTCCTAAGAATGGCTACACCTTC.

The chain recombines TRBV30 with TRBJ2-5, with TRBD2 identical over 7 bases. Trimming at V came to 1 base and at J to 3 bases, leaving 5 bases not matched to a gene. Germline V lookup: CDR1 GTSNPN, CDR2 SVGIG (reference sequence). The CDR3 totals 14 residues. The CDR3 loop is CAWSDPSGKETQYF. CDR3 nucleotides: TGTGCCTGGAGTGACCCTAGCGGTAAAGAGACCCAGTACTTC.

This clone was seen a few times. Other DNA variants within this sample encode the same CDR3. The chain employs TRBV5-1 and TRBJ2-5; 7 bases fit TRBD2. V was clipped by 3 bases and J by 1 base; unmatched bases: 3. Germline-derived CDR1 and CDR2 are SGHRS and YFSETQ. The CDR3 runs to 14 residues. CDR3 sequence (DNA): TGCGCCAGCAGCTGGGGGACTACCCAAGAGACCCAGTACTTC. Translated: CASSWGTTQETQYF.

As DNA, the CDR3 is TGTGCCAGTAGTGACGCCCCAGGGGTGGGGTATGGCTACACCTTC. Protein sequence: CASSDAPGVGYGYTF. The genes are TRBV19 and TRBJ1-2; D is perhaps TRBD1 (6 bases). Trimming took 5 bases from V and 5 from J, leaving 18 bases between them. Germline V CDR1 and CDR2: LNHDA, SQIVND (reference sequence). This CDR3 has 15 residues.

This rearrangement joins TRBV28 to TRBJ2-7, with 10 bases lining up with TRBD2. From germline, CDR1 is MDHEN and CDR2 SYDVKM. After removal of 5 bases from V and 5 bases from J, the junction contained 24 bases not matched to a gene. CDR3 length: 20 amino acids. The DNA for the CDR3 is TGTGCCAGCAGTCCCACCCCCCCTTGGTCTAGCGGGAGCATTTCCCACGAGCAGTACTTC. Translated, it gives CASSPTPPWSSGSISHEQYF.

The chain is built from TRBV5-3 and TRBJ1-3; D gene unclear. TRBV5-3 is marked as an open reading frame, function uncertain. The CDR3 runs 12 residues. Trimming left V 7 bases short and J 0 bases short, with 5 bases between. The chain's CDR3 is CARGPSGNTIYF. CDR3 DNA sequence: TGTGCCAGAGGGCCCTCTGGAAACACCATATATTTT.

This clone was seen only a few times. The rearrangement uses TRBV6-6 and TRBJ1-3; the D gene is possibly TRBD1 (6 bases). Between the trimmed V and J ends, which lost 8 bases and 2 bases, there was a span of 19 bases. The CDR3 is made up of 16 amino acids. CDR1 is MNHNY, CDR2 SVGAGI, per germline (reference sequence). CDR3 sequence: CASSQGGGAPGNTIYF. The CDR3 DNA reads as TGTGCCAGCTCGCAAGGGGGGGGCGCTCCTGGAAACACCATATATTTT.

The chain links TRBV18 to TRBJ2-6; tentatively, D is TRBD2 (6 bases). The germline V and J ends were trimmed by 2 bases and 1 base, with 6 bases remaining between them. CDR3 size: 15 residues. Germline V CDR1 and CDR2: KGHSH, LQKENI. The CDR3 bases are TGTGCCAGCTCACCAGGGGGGTCTGGGGCCAACGTCCTGACTTTC. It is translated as CASSPGGSGANVLTF.

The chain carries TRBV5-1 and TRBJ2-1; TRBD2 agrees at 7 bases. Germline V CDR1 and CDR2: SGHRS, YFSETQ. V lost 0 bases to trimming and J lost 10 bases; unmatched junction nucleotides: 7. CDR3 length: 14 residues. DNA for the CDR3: TGCGCCAGCAGCTTGGGTGCGGGGGTGGGGGAGCAGTTCTTC. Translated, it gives CASSLGAGVGEQFF.

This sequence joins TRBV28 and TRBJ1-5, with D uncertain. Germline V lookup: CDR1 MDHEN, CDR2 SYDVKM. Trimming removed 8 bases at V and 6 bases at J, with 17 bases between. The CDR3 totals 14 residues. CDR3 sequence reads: CASRAGGLGQPQHF. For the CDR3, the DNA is TGTGCCAGCCGGGCCGGAGGGCTCGGTCAGCCCCAGCATTTT. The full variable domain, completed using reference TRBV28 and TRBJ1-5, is DVKVTQSSRYLVKRTGEKVFLECVQDMDHENMFWYRQDPGLGLRLIYFSYDVKMKEKGDIPEGYSVSREKKERFSLILESASTNQTSMYLCASRAGGLGQPQHFGDGTRLSIL.

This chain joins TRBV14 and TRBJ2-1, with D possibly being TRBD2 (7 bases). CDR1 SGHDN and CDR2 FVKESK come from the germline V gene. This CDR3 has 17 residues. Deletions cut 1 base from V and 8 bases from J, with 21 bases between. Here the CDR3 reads CASSQAPGGGRGDEQFF. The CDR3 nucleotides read TGTGCCAGCAGCCAAGCCCCGGGGGGCGGGAGAGGTGATGAGCAGTTCTTC.

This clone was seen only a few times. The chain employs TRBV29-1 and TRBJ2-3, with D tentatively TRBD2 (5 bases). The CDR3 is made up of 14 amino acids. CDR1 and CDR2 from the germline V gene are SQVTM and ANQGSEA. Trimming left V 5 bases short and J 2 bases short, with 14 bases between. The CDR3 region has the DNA TGCAGCGTTAGTCTGAGCGGAGTCACAGATACGCAGTATTTT. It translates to CSVSLSGVTDTQYF.

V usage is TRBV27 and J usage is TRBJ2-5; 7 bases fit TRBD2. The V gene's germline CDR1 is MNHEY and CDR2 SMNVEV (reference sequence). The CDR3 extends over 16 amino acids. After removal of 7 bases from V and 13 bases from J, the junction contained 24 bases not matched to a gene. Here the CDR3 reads CASTRGLNAGEGTMYF. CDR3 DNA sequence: TGTGCCAGCACCCGGGGACTGAATGCGGGGGAAGGGACGATGTACTTC.

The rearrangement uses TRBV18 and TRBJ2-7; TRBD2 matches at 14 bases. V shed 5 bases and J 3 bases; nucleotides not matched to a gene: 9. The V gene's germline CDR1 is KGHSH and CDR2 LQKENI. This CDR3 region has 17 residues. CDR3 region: CASSTGTSGSIGYEQYF. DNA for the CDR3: TGTGCCAGCTCAACGGGGACTAGCGGGAGTATCGGCTACGAGCAGTACTTC.

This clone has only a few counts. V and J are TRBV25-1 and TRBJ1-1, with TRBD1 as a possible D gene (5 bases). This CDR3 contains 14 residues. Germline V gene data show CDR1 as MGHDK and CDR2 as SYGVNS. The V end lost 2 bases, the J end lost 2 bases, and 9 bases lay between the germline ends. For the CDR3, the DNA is TGTGCCAGCAGTGAAATAGGACAAAACACTGAAGCTTTCTTT. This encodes CASSEIGQNTEAFF.

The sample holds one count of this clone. CDR3: CASLGGVDEQYF. CDR3 coding DNA: TGTGCCAGCCTGGGGGGGGTGGACGAGCAGTACTTC. The rearrangement joins TRBV2 to TRBJ2-7; TRBD2 agrees at 7 bases. The CDR3 extends over 12 amino acids. Germline values: CDR1 SNHLY, CDR2 FYNNEI. Trimming removed 8 bases from V and 5 bases from J; junction bases left unmatched: 6.

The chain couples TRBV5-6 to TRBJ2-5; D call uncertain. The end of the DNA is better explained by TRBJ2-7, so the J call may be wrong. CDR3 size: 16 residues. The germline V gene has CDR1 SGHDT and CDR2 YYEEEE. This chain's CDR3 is CASSLATTATTYEQYF. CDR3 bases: TGTGCCAGCAGCTTGGCCACTACCGCTACCACCTACGAGCAGTACTTC.